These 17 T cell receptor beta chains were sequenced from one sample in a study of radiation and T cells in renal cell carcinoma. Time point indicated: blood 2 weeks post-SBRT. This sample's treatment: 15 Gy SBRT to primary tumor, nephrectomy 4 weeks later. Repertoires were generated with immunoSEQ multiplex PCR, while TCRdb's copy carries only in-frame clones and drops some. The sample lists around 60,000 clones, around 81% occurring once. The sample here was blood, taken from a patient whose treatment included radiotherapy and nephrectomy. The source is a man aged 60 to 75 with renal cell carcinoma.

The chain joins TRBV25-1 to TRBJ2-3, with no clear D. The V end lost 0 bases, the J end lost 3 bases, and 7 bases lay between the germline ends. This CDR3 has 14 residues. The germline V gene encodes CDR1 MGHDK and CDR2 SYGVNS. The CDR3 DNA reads TGTGCCAGCAGTGAATACAGCCTAACAGATACGCAGTATTTT. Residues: CASSEYSLTDTQYF.

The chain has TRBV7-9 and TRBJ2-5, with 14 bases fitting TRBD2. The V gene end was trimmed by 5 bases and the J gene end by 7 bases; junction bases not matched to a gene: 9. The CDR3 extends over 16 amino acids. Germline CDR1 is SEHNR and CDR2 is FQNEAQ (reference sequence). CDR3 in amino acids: CASSRGLAGGTGTQYF. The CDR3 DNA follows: TGTGCCAGCAGCCGAGGACTAGCGGGGGGAACGGGGACCCAGTACTTC.

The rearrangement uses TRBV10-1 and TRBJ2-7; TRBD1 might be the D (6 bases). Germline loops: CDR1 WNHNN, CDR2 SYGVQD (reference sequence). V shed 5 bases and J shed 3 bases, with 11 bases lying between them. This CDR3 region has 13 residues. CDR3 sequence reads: CASSRDIGYEQYF. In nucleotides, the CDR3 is TGCGCCAGCAGTCGGGACATAGGCTACGAGCAGTACTTC.

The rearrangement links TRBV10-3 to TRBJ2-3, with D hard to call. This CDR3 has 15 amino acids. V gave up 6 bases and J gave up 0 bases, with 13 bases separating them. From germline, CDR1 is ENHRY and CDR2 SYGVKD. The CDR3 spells CAISPSTTSTDTQYF. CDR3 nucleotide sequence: TGTGCCATCAGCCCATCGACCACTAGCACAGATACGCAGTATTTT.

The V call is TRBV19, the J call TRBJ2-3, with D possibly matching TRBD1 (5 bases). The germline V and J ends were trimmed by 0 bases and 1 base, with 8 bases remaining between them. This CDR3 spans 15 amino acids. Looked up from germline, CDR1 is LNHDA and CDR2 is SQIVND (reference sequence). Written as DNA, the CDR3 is TGTGCCAGTAGTATAGAGGGCAGGGGCACAGATACGCAGTATTTT. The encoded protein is CASSIEGRGTDTQYF. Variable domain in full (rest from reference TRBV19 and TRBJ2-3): DGGITQSPKYLFRKEGQNVTLSCEQNLNHDAMYWYRQDPGQGLRLIYYSQIVNDFQKGDIAEGYSVSREKKESFPLTVTSAQKNPTAFYLCASSIEGRGTDTQYFGPGTRLTVL.

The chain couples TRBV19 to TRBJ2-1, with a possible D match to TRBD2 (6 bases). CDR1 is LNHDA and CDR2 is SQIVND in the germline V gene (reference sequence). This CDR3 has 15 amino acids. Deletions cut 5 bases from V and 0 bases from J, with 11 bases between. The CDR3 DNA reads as TGTGCCAGTAGTCGGGGTAGCGGCTCCTACAATGAGCAGTTCTTC. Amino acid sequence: CASSRGSGSYNEQFF.

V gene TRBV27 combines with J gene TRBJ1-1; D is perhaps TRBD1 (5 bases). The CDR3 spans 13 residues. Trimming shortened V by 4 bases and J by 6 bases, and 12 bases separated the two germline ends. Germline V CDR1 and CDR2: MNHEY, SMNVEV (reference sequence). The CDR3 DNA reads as TGTGCCAGCAGTTCCCCGGGGCGCCCTGAAGCTTTCTTT. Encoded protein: CASSSPGRPEAFF.

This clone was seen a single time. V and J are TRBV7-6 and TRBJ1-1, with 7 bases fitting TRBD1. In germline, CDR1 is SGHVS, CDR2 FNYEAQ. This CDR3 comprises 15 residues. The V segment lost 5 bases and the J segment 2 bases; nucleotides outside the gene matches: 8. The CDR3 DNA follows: TGTGCCAGCAGCCTACCGGGACAGTCTAACACTGAAGCTTTCTTT. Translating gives CASSLPGQSNTEAFF.

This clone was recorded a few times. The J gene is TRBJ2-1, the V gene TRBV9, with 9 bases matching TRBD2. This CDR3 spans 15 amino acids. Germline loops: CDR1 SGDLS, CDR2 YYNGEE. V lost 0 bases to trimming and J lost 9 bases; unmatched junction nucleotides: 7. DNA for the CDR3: TGTGCCAGCAGCGTAGGCGGGAGGGCCGGTGTTGAGCAGTTCTTC. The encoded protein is CASSVGGRAGVEQFF.

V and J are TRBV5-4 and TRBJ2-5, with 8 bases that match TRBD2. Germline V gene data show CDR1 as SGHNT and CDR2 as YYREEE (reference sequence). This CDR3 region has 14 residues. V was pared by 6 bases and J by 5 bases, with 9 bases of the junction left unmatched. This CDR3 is CASNPPGGPETQYF. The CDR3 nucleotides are TGTGCCAGCAACCCCCCGGGGGGGCCGGAGACCCAGTACTTC.

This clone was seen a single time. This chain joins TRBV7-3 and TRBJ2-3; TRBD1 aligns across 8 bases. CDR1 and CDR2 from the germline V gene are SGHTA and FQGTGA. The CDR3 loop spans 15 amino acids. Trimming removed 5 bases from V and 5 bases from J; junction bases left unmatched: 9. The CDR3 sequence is CASSATGGLGDTQYF. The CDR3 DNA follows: TGTGCCAGCAGCGCCACAGGGGGTTTGGGAGATACGCAGTATTTT. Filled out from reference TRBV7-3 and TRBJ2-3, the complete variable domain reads GAGVSQTPSNKVTEKGKYVELRCDPISGHTALYWYRQSLGQGPEFLIYFQGTGAADDSGLPNDRFFAVRPEGSVSTLKIQRTERGDSAVYLCASSATGGLGDTQYFGPGTRLTVL.

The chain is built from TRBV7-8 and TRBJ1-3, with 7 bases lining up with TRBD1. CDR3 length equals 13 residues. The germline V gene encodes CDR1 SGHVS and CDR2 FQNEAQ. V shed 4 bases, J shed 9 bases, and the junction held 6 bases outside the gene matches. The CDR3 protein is CASSYRTGATIYF. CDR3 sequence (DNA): TGTGCCAGCAGCTACCGGACAGGAGCCACCATATATTTT.

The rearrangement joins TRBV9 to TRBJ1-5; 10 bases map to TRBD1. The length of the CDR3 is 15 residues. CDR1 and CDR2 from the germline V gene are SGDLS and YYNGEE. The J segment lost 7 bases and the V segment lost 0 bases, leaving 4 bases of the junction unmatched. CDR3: CASSVGGQGYQPQHF. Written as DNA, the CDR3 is TGTGCCAGCAGCGTAGGGGGACAGGGGTACCAGCCCCAGCATTTT.

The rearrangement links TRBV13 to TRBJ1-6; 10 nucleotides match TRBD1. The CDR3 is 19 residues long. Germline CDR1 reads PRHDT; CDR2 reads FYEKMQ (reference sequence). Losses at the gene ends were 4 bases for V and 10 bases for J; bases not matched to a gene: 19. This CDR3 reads CASSYMRDRGFLQNSPLHF. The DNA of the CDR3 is TGTGCCAGCAGCTATATGCGGGACAGGGGTTTCCTACAAAACTCACCCCTCCACTTT.

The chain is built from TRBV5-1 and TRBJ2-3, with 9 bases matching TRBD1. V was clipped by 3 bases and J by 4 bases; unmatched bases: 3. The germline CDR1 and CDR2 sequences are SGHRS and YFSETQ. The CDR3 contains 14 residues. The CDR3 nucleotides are TGCGCCAGCAGCTCCGGGACAGGGTCAGATACGCAGTATTTT. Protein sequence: CASSSGTGSDTQYF.

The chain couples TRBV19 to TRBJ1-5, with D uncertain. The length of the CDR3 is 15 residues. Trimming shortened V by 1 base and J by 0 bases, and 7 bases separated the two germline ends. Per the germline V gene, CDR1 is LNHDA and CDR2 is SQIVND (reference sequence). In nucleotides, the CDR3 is TGTGCCAGTAGTATAGCTGCTGATAGCAATCAGCCCCAGCATTTT. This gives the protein CASSIAADSNQPQHF. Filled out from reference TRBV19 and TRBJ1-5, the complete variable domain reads DGGITQSPKYLFRKEGQNVTLSCEQNLNHDAMYWYRQDPGQGLRLIYYSQIVNDFQKGDIAEGYSVSREKKESFPLTVTSAQKNPTAFYLCASSIAADSNQPQHFGDGTRLSIL.

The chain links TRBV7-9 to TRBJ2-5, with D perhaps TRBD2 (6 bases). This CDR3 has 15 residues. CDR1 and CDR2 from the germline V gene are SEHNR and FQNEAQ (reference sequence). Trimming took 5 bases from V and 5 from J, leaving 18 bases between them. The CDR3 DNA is TGTGCCAGCAGCCGAACGGCGCAACGGGGGGAGACCCAGTACTTC. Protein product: CASSRTAQRGETQYF.